These 8 T cell receptor beta chains came from one sample sequenced in a study of blood T cells in healthy people across ages. Using a J-beta primer mix together with a sample-barcoded 5' primer, a second PCR was run for roughly 6 to 12 cycles. TCRdb independently ran MiXCR on the 5' RACE reads; one entry per CDR3 protein. The data show some 1.6 million distinct CDR3 sequences, roughly 32% seen once. What was sequenced was blood. These receptors all come from a woman in her 30s in good health.

The chain combines TRBV5-1 with TRBJ2-1; 8 nucleotides agree with TRBD2. This CDR3 is built from 15 residues. Germline V lookup: CDR1 SGHRS, CDR2 YFSETQ. V was clipped by 6 bases and J by 3 bases; unmatched bases: 8. The DNA of the CDR3 is TGCGCCAGCAACCCCGGGGGGGTCAGCTACAATGAGCAGTTCTTC. Its protein product is CASNPGGVSYNEQFF.

This rearrangement joins TRBV28 to TRBJ2-3; 7 bases agree with TRBD2. The CDR3 extends over 15 amino acids. V lost 8 bases to trimming and J lost 1 base; unmatched junction nucleotides: 9. Germline values: CDR1 MDHEN, CDR2 SYDVKM. This CDR3 reads CASRGEGLGTDTQYF. The CDR3 bases are TGTGCCAGCCGGGGGGAGGGCCTTGGCACAGATACGCAGTATTTT.

In this sample, this clonotype turned up once. A single base separates this from a much larger clone, so it may be a read error. The genes are TRBV11-2 and TRBJ2-5; D is uncertain. From germline, CDR1 is SGHAT and CDR2 FQNNGV. The CDR3 has 17 amino acids. Trimming shortened V by 1 base and J by 1 base, and 16 bases separated the two germline ends. DNA of the CDR3: TGTGCCAGCAGCTTAGGTCAATCGGAGACTGTCCAAGAGACCCAGTACTTC. It translates to CASSLGQSETVQETQYF.

The V call is TRBV7-3, the J call TRBJ1-2; D is perhaps TRBD1 (6 bases). The germline gives CDR1 SGHTA, CDR2 FQGTGA. With 5 bases removed from V and 2 bases from J, the gap between germline ends came to 15 bases. CDR3 length: 15 residues. CDR3: CASSPQAGANYGYTF. The CDR3 DNA reads TGTGCCAGCAGCCCGCAAGCAGGGGCGAACTATGGCTACACCTTC.

This clonotype was seen more than once but under ten times. The chain combines TRBV7-3 with TRBJ2-1, with 9 bases fitting TRBD1. The ends lost 5 bases at V and 2 bases at J; junction bases unmatched: 4. Per the germline V gene, CDR1 is SGHTA and CDR2 is FQGTGA. CDR3 length: 15 residues. The CDR3 here is CASSPTGGPYNEQFF. The DNA of the CDR3 is TGTGCCAGCAGCCCTACAGGGGGCCCCTACAATGAGCAGTTCTTC.

This clonotype was detected a few times. This sequence joins TRBV27 and TRBJ2-7; no clear D gene. This CDR3 is built from 13 residues. The germline CDR1 and CDR2 sequences are MNHEY and SMNVEV (reference sequence). Trimming shortened V by 5 bases and J by 5 bases, and 13 bases separated the two germline ends. CDR3 loop: CASSIHSVDEQYF. DNA for the CDR3: TGTGCCAGCAGTATTCACAGTGTCGACGAGCAGTACTTC.

This chain uses TRBV4-1 with TRBJ2-1; 10 positions agree with TRBD2. The CDR3 consists of 17 residues. The germline V gene has CDR1 MGHRA and CDR2 YSYEKL. V dropped 4 bases and J dropped 7; count of bases not matched to a gene: 13. The CDR3: CASSRTPSGGPQNEQFF. CDR3 bases: TGCGCCAGCAGCCGTACCCCTAGCGGGGGCCCCCAGAATGAGCAGTTCTTC.

The chain links TRBV7-8 to TRBJ1-5, with TRBD1 matching over 9 bases. The CDR3 spans 15 residues. The germline CDR1 and CDR2 sequences are SGHVS and FQNEAQ. V trimming: 5 bases; J trimming: 6 bases; junction bases outside the gene matches: 8. In DNA form, the CDR3 reads TGTGCCAGCAGCCCCGACAGGGGGACATCTCAGCCCCAGCATTTT. It yields the protein CASSPDRGTSQPQHF.